The rows below give T cell receptor beta chains drawn from one sample of a study of T cell changes during pregnancy in multiple sclerosis. Assay used: immunoSEQ multiplex PCR; TCRdb lists only in-frame clones, some missing. The sample shows about 32,000 clones, approximately 90% of them seen only once. The sequencing here drew on CD4+ T cells from peripheral blood mononuclear cells, taken after pregnancy. The receptors derive from a female donor in good health, enrolled as a control in a pregnancy study. Each CDR3 is given with its conserved first and last residue. D genes are given only for firm matches. Expanded clones are given a class, and other clones once, few, many or no size at all.

TRBV9	.	TRBD1	TRBJ2-5	CASSVGDRGFQETQYF	TGTGCCAGCAGCGTAGGGGACAGGGGATTCCAAGAGACCCAGTACTTC
TRBV2	.	.	TRBJ1-5	CASTRGLNQPQHF	TGTGCCAGTACGCGTGGGCTCAATCAGCCCCAGCATTTT
TRBV9	.	.	TRBJ2-3	CASSVDPGGTDTQYF	TGTGCCAGCAGCGTAGATCCGGGAGGCACAGATACGCAGTATTTT
TRBV6-1	few	.	TRBJ2-7	CASSDRVGYEQYF	TGTGCCAGCAGTGACAGGGTGGGCTACGAGCAGTACTTC
TRBV5-3	.	.	TRBJ1-2	CARSLRDMTGYYGYTF	TGTGCCAGAAGCTTAAGAGATATGACAGGTTACTATGGCTACACCTTC
TRBV6-4	once	TRBD2	TRBJ2-1	CASSVTSGGNEQFF	TGTGCCAGCAGTGTAACCAGCGGGGGGAATGAGCAGTTCTTC
TRBV30	.	TRBD1	TRBJ1-5	CAWSVGQTEGLNQPQHF	TGTGCCTGGAGTGTGGGACAGACGGAGGGTTTAAATCAGCCCCAGCATTTT
TRBV19	once	.	TRBJ1-5	CASTTAAGLWGNQPQHF	TGTGCCAGTACGACGGCGGCAGGGCTTTGGGGCAATCAGCCCCAGCATTTT
TRBV6-1	.	.	TRBJ1-4	CASRGPGTTREKLFF	TGTGCCAGCAGGGGACCCGGGACAACTAGAGAAAAACTGTTTTTT
TRBV7-2	.	TRBD2	TRBJ2-7	CASSRRVAGEVYEQYF	TGTGCCAGCAGCCGAAGAGTAGCGGGAGAGGTCTACGAGCAGTACTTC
TRBV30	.	TRBD1	TRBJ1-2	CAWSVLPGGSYGYTF	TGTGCCTGGAGTGTACTGCCAGGGGGCAGCTATGGCTACACCTTC
TRBV5-4	few	TRBD1	TRBJ1-2	CASSPWTGNGYTF	TGTGCCAGCAGCCCTTGGACAGGGAATGGCTACACCTTC
TRBV28	once	.	TRBJ1-1	CASRLQGATEAFF	TGTGCCAGCAGGCTACAGGGAGCCACTGAAGCTTTCTTT
TRBV10-3	.	TRBD1	TRBJ1-2	CAISEFPGQGSYGYTF	TGTGCCATCAGTGAATTTCCGGGACAGGGGAGCTATGGCTACACCTTC
TRBV2	few	TRBD2	TRBJ2-5	CASSDGASGQETQYF	TGTGCCAGCAGTGACGGGGCTAGCGGACAAGAGACCCAGTACTTC
TRBV5-6	.	.	TRBJ1-1	CASSFVGQGGTEAFF	TGTGCCAGCAGCTTCGTCGGGCAGGGTGGGACTGAAGCTTTCTTT
TRBV6-4	.	.	TRBJ1-6	CASRMGADNSPLHF	TGTGCCAGCAGAATGGGGGCGGATAATTCACCCCTCCACTTT
TRBV5-1	.	.	TRBJ2-4	CASSLAGLAKNIQYF	TGCGCCAGCAGCTTGGCGGGACTAGCCAAAAACATTCAGTACTTC
TRBV7-8	once	.	TRBJ2-1	CASSLLQGSYNEQFF	TGTGCCAGCAGCTTATTGCAGGGGTCCTACAATGAGCAGTTCTTC
TRBV9	few	.	TRBJ1-1	CASGGVTEAFF	TGTGCCTCTGGGGGGGTGACTGAAGCTTTCTTT
TRBV5-5	.	TRBD2	TRBJ2-5	CASSPLTSGRVQTQYF	TGTGCCAGCAGCCCACTGACTAGCGGGAGGGTCCAGACCCAGTACTTC